This T cell receptor beta chain was recovered during a study of shared clonotypes between healthy human individuals (TCRdb year 2020). General notes on the study: Two women and three men aged 18 to 49 years were included in the cohort. The study deeply sequenced blood TCR repertoires of five healthy adults to estimate repertoire size and the extent of clonotype sharing between individuals. To increase sequencing depth and limit assay-specific biases, different laboratories used diverse techniques to prepare libraries and sequence TCR repertoires. Leukapheresis yielded between about 0.94 and 9 billion PBMCs per donor. Study-wide conclusions, independent of this receptor: Because the study included a small number of donors, the genetic and exposure-history diversity represented was limited. Pairwise subsampling indicated that sequencing depth was expected to affect the degree of clonotype sharing among donors. Sampling was limited to blood, and TCR repertoires in tissue likely differ from TCR repertoires in blood.

TCR CDR3 regions were amplified from genomic DNA by multiplex PCR using the deep immunoSEQ assay. For each cell subset, the extracted genomic DNA was distributed evenly across all wells of several immunoSEQ 96-well plates, and each plate served as one replicate. Each replicate PCR for unsorted PBMC received about 0.3 ug genomic DNA, equal to about 30,000 T cell genomes. Unsorted PBMC genomic DNA was sequenced across ten immunoSEQ deep assay plates. Purified libraries were measured with a Qubit 3.0 fluorometer, size-checked on a Bioanalyzer 2100, and measured again with the KAPA Library Quantification kit. A separate single-read 150-cycle Illumina NextSeq 550 flow cell was used to sequence each immunoSEQ 96-well plate. The authors' pipeline ran thus. The immunoSEQ output contained only junctional sequences without quality scores, so filtering could not match that applied to full-length reads. Sequences were annotated with PyIR, a Python wrapper for IgBLAST v1.9, and V/J genes and CDR3 were assigned using IMGT germline references. Reads with weak V/J assignments (E-value above 1e-6), missing CDR3, stop codons, out-of-frame junctions, or ambiguous translated residues were removed. V3J clonotypes were defined as sequences sharing an identical inferred V gene, J gene, and CDR3 amino acid sequence. Percentage overlap between repertoires was computed as shared unique clonotypes divided by the size of the smaller repertoire. Repertoire richness was assessed with RTK rarefaction, the Chao1 estimator, and Recon v2.1 estimates of unobserved clonotypes. In TCRdb, the immuneACCESS table is reduced to in-frame sequences with V and J assigned. These tables do not hold every clone; where another copy was compared, an unresolved V gene accounts for under half, and the others remain unexplained. V, J and clone size derive from that table, while D and trimming were established from the DNA sequence. The sample table holds about 490,000 clones, of which about three quarters were seen once. The biggest ten clones account for roughly 13% of the sample.

Comment on this clone: The antigen it binds to is not known. One base away there is no much larger clone; base qualities are not given.

Compared with germline, V lacks 4 bases and J lacks 4 bases; bases without a gene match: 7. The CDR3 starts with the cysteine, ends with the phenylalanine, and has 14 residues. CDR3 DNA only is kept here, 42 bases in frame from base 1. Via the germline V gene, CDR1 is SGHRS and CDR2 YFSETQ. Healthy HIV-negative adults with no recently reported acute infections or vaccinations were included as donors. All donors were Caucasian adults living in Nashville, Tennessee, USA. For unsorted samples, about 85 million PBMCs were counted and genomic DNA was extracted with the QIAamp DNA Blood Mini kit. After blood collection by leukapheresis, PBMCs were isolated using Ficoll-Histopaque density gradient centrifugation and then cryopreserved in the vapor phase of liquid nitrogen.

The V and J genes are TRBV5-1 and TRBJ2-7; 8 bases in the middle match TRBD2. What was sequenced was PBMCs. The receptor was derived from a woman between 40 and 50 years old in good health. Some clones in this sample may be carry-over from other donors' samples. The base sequence is TGCGCCAGCAGCACGTGGGCGGGAGGATACGAGCAGTACTTC. It codes for CASSTWAGGYEQYF.